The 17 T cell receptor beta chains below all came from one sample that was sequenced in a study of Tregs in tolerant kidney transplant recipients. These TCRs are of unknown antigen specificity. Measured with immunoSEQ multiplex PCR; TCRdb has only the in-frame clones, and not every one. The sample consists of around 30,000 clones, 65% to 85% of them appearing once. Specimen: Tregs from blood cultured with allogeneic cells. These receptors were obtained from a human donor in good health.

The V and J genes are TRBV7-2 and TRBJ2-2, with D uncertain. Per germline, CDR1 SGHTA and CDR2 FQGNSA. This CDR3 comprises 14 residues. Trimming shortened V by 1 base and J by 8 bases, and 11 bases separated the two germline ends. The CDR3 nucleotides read TGTGCCAGCAGCTTAGGGTCTGGGATGGGGGAGCTGTTTTTT. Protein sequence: CASSLGSGMGELFF. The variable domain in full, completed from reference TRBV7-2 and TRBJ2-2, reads GAGVSQSPSNKVTEKGKDVELRCDPISGHTALYWYRQSLGQGLEFLIYFQGNSAPDKSGLPSDRFSAERTGGSVSTLTIQRTQQEDSAVYLCASSLGSGMGELFFGEGSRLTVL.

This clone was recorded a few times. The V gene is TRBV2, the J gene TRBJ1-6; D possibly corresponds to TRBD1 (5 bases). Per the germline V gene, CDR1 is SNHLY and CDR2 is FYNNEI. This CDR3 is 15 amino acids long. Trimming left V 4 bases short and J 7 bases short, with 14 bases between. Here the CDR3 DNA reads TGTGCCAGCAGTGTACAGGCTGAGGCCAATTCACCCCTCCACTTT. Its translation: CASSVQAEANSPLHF.

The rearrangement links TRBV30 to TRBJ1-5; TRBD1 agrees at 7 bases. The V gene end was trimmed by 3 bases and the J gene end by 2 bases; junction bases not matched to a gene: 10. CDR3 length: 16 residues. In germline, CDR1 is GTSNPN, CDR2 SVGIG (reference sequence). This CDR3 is CAWSKRQGVGNQPQHF. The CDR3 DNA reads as TGTGCCTGGAGCAAAAGACAGGGTGTGGGCAATCAGCCCCAGCATTTT. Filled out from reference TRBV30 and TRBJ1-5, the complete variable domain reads SQTIHQWPATLVQPVGSPLSLECTVEGTSNPNLYWYRQAAGRGLQLLFYSVGIGQISSEVPQNLSASRPQDRQFILSSKKLLLSDSGFYLCAWSKRQGVGNQPQHFGDGTRLSIL.

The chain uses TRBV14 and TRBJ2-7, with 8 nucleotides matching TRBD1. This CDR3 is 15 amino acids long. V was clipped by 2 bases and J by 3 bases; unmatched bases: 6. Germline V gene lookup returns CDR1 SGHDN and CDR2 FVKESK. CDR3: CASSQNRGLFYEQYF. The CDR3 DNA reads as TGTGCCAGCAGCCAAAACAGGGGGTTATTCTACGAGCAGTACTTC. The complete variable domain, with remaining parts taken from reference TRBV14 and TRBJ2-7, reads EAGVTQFPSHSVIEKGQTVTLRCDPISGHDNLYWYRRVMGKEIKFLLHFVKESKQDESGMPNNRFLAERTGGTYSTLKVQPAELEDSGVYFCASSQNRGLFYEQYFGPGTRLTVT.

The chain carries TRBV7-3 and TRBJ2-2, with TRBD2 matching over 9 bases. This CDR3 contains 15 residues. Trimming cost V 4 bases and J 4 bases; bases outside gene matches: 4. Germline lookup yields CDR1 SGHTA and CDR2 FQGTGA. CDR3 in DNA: TGTGCCAGCAGCTCAGCGGGAGGCAGCACCGGGGAGCTGTTTTTT. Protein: CASSSAGGSTGELFF. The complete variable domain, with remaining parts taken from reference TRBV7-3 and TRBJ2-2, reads GAGVSQTPSNKVTEKGKYVELRCDPISGHTALYWYRQSLGQGPEFLIYFQGTGAADDSGLPNDRFFAVRPEGSVSTLKIQRTERGDSAVYLCASSSAGGSTGELFFGEGSRLTVL.

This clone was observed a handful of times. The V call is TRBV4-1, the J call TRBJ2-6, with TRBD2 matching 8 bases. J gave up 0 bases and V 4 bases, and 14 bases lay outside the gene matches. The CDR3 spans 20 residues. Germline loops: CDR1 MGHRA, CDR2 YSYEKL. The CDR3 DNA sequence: TGCGCCAGCAGCCCCGATGGGCGGGGGGCCCTTTTCTCTGGGGCCAACGTCCTGACTTTC. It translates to CASSPDGRGALFSGANVLTF.

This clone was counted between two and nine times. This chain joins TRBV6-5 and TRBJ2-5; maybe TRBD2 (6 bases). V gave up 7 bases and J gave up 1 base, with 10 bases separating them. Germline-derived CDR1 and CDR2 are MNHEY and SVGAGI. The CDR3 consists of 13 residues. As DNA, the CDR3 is TGTGCCAGCATCGGTAGCGGCCAAGAGACCCAGTACTTC. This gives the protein CASIGSGQETQYF.

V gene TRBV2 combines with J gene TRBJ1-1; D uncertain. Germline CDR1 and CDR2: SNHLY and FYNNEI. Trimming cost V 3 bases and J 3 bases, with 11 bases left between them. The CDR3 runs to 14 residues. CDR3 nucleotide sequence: TGTGCCAGCAGTGATTTTCGGGTAGACACTGAAGCTTTCTTT. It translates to CASSDFRVDTEAFF.

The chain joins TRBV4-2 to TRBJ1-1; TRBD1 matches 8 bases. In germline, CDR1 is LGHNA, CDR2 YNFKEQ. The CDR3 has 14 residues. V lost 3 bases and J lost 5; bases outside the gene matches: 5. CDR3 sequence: CASSHAGQGTEAFF. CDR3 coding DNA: TGTGCCAGCAGCCACGCCGGACAGGGTACTGAAGCTTTCTTT.

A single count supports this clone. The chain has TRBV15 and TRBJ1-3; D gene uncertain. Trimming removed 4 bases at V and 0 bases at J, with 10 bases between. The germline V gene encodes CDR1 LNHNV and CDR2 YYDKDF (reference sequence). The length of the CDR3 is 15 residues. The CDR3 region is CATSIASGSGNTIYF. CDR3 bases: TGTGCCACCAGCATAGCTAGCGGCTCTGGAAACACCATATATTTT.

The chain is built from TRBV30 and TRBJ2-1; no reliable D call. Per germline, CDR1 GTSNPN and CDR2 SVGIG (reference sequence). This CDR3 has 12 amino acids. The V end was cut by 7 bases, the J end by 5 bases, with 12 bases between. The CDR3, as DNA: TGTGCCTCCCAGGTGGGCAACAATGAGCAGTTCTTC. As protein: CASQVGNNEQFF.

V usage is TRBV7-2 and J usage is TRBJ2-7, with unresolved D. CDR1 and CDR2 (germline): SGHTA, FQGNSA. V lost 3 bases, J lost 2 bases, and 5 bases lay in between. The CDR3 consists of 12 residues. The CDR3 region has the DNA TGTGCCAGCAGCTTGGGGACCTACGAGCAGTACTTC. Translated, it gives CASSLGTYEQYF.

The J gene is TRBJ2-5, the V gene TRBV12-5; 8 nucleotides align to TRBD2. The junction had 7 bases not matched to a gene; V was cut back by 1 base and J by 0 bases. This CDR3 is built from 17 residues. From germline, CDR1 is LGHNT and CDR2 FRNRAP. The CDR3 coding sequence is TGTGCTAGTGGTTTGGCCCAGACTAGCGCGAACCAAGAGACCCAGTACTTC. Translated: CASGLAQTSANQETQYF. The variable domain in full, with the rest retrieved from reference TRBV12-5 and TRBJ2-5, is DARVTQTPRHKVTEMGQEVTMRCQPILGHNTVFWYRQTMMQGLELLAYFRNRAPLDDSGMPKDRFSAEMPDATLATLKIQPSEPRDSAVYFCASGLAQTSANQETQYFGPGTRLLVL.

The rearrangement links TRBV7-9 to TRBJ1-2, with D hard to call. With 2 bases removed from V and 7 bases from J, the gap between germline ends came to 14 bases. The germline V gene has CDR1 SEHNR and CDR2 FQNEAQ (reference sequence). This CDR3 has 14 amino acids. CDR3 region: CASSLIEGNRGYTF. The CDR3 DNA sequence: TGTGCCAGCAGCTTAATAGAGGGCAACCGTGGCTACACCTTC.

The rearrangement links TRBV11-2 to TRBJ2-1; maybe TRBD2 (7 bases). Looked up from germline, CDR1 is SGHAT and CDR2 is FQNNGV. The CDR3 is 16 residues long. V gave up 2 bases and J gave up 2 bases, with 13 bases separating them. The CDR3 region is CASSLRGARTYNEQFF. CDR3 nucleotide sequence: TGTGCCAGCAGCTTACGGGGGGCCCGAACCTACAATGAGCAGTTCTTC.

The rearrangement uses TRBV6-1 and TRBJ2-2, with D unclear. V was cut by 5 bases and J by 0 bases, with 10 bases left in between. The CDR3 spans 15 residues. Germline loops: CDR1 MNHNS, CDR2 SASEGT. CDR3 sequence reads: CASSLERPNTGELFF. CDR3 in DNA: TGTGCCAGCAGTCTGGAAAGACCGAACACCGGGGAGCTGTTTTTT.

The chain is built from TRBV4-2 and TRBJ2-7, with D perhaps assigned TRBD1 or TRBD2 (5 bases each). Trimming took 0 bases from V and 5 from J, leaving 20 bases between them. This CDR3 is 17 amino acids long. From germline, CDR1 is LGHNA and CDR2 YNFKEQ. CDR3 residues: CASSQDTAGTLSHEQYF. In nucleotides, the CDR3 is TGTGCCAGCAGCCAAGATACCGCCGGGACCCTCTCACACGAGCAGTACTTC.